Listed below are T cell receptor beta chains from one sample, sequenced in a study of blood T cell repertoires in COVID-19. Produced via immunoSEQ multiplex PCR; TCRdb's table is partial and in-frame only. Among hundreds of thousands of clones listed, 75% to 90% were seen once. Material for sequencing was PBMCs or T cells enriched from blood (not recorded which). The receptors were gathered from a man aged 45 to 65 who had been exposed to COVID-19. CDR3s include the opening cysteine and the closing phenylalanine or tryptophan. A D gene is named only where the DNA matches it firmly. Part of the rows lack a size; the others show once, few, many or a class for expanded clones.

d_gene: TRBD2
len: 14
v_gene: TRBV7-2
abundance: NA
j_gene: TRBJ2-2
CDR3nt: TGTGCCAGCAGCTTGGGACTAGGACGCCGGGAGCTGTTTTTT
CDR3aa: CASSLGLGRRELFF

d_gene: TRBD1
len: 15
v_gene: TRBV18
abundance: once
j_gene: TRBJ1-4
CDR3nt: TGTGCCAGCTCACCACCTAGCCGACAGGGTGAAAAACTGTTTTTT
CDR3aa: CASSPPSRQGEKLFF

d_gene: TRBD2
len: 14
v_gene: TRBV5-1
abundance: NA
j_gene: TRBJ2-2
CDR3nt: TGCGCCAGCAGGGGGACTAGCGTGGCCGGGGAGCTGTTTTTT
CDR3aa: CASRGTSVAGELFF

d_gene: NA
len: 13
v_gene: TRBV5-5
abundance: NA
j_gene: TRBJ1-6
CDR3nt: TGTGCCAGCAGCTTGGAGGGGGATTCACCCCTCCACTTT
CDR3aa: CASSLEGDSPLHF

d_gene: NA
len: 12
v_gene: TRBV10-3
abundance: NA
j_gene: TRBJ2-1
CDR3nt: TGTGCCATCAGTGTAGGGGGCAATGAGCAGTTCTTC
CDR3aa: CAISVGGNEQFF

d_gene: NA
len: 16
v_gene: TRBV28
abundance: NA
j_gene: TRBJ1-5
CDR3nt: TGTGCCAGCAAAAAAGGCGGTTCACGGGGCAATCAGCCCCAGCATTTT
CDR3aa: CASKKGGSRGNQPQHF

d_gene: NA
len: 13
v_gene: TRBV11-3
abundance: NA
j_gene: TRBJ1-2
CDR3nt: TGTGCCAGCAGCTTACGTGGAGAAAATGGCTACACCTTC
CDR3aa: CASSLRGENGYTF

d_gene: NA
len: 13
v_gene: TRBV6-4
abundance: NA
j_gene: TRBJ1-4
CDR3nt: TGTGCCATCCCGGACAGCGCTAATGAAAAACTGTTTTTT
CDR3aa: CAIPDSANEKLFF

d_gene: TRBD1
len: 14
v_gene: TRBV30
abundance: NA
j_gene: TRBJ1-2
CDR3nt: TGTGCCTGGAGGACTTCGGGGACAGGCCCTGGCTACACCTTC
CDR3aa: CAWRTSGTGPGYTF

d_gene: NA
len: 16
v_gene: TRBV5-6
abundance: NA
j_gene: TRBJ1-6
CDR3nt: TGTGCCAGCAGCTCCTTGGCGGGGGCCTATAATTCACCCCTCCACTTT
CDR3aa: CASSSLAGAYNSPLHF

d_gene: NA
len: 15
v_gene: TRBV5-1
abundance: NA
j_gene: TRBJ2-3
CDR3nt: TGCGCCAGCAGCCCCCAGATACAAAGCACAGATACGCAGTATTTT
CDR3aa: CASSPQIQSTDTQYF

d_gene: NA
len: 15
v_gene: TRBV5-4
abundance: NA
j_gene: TRBJ2-3
CDR3nt: TGTGCCAGCAGCCGGTTGGATAGCGGAACAGATACGCAGTATTTT
CDR3aa: CASSRLDSGTDTQYF

d_gene: TRBD2
len: 16
v_gene: TRBV11-2
abundance: NA
j_gene: TRBJ2-5
CDR3nt: TGTGCCAGCAGCTTAGTAGGGAGGACTAGCGGGGGGACCCAGTACTTC
CDR3aa: CASSLVGRTSGGTQYF

d_gene: NA
len: 14
v_gene: TRBV28
abundance: NA
j_gene: TRBJ1-2
CDR3nt: TGTGCCAGCAGACGGGGGGCCCAAAACTATGGCTACACCTTC
CDR3aa: CASRRGAQNYGYTF

d_gene: TRBD2
len: 12
v_gene: TRBV6-5
abundance: NA
j_gene: TRBJ2-1
CDR3nt: TGTGCCAGCAGCGGGAGGTACAATGAGCAGTTCTTC
CDR3aa: CASSGRYNEQFF

d_gene: NA
len: 13
v_gene: TRBV12-3/TRBV12-4
abundance: NA
j_gene: TRBJ1-1
CDR3nt: TGTGCCAGCAGTTTAACGGGTCACACTGAAGCTTTCTTT
CDR3aa: CASSLTGHTEAFF

d_gene: TRBD1
len: 13
v_gene: TRBV29-1
abundance: NA
j_gene: TRBJ2-3
CDR3nt: TGCAGCGGCGGGACAGGGGAGGCAGATACGCAGTATTTT
CDR3aa: CSGGTGEADTQYF

d_gene: NA
len: 14
v_gene: TRBV6-5
abundance: NA
j_gene: TRBJ1-1
CDR3nt: TGTGCCAGCAGTTGGGACACGTCGAACACTGAAGCTTTCTTT
CDR3aa: CASSWDTSNTEAFF

d_gene: NA
len: 11
v_gene: TRBV3-1/TRBV3-2
abundance: NA
j_gene: TRBJ2-5
CDR3nt: TGTGCCAGCAGCCAAGCTGAGACCCAGTACTTC
CDR3aa: CASSQAETQYF

d_gene: NA
len: 13
v_gene: TRBV10-3
abundance: NA
j_gene: TRBJ1-5
CDR3nt: TGTGCCGCCAGTAGCGGGGCGAATCAGCCCCAGCATTTT
CDR3aa: CAASSGANQPQHF

d_gene: NA
len: 13
v_gene: TRBV28
abundance: NA
j_gene: TRBJ1-2
CDR3nt: TGTGCCAGCAGTTTGACATCGTACTATGGCTACACCTTC
CDR3aa: CASSLTSYYGYTF

d_gene: NA
len: 15
v_gene: TRBV7-3
abundance: NA
j_gene: TRBJ2-3
CDR3nt: TGTGCCAGCAGCGCAGGCGCCCATAGCACAGATACGCAGTATTTT
CDR3aa: CASSAGAHSTDTQYF

d_gene: TRBD1
len: 14
v_gene: TRBV24-1
abundance: NA
j_gene: TRBJ1-5
CDR3nt: TGTGCCACCGGCGCGGGACAGTCCAATCAGCCCCAGCATTTT
CDR3aa: CATGAGQSNQPQHF

d_gene: NA
len: 17
v_gene: TRBV7-6
abundance: NA
j_gene: TRBJ2-1
CDR3nt: TGTGCCAGCAGCTCCACGTTTTCGGGGAGCTCCTACAATGAGCAGTTCTTC
CDR3aa: CASSSTFSGSSYNEQFF

d_gene: TRBD2
len: 17
v_gene: TRBV7-6
abundance: NA
j_gene: TRBJ2-5
CDR3nt: TGTGCCAGCAGCTTAATGACTAGCGGGACCCTCGGGGAGACCCAGTACTTC
CDR3aa: CASSLMTSGTLGETQYF

d_gene: NA
len: 16
v_gene: TRBV18
abundance: once
j_gene: TRBJ1-3
CDR3nt: TGTGCCAGCTCACCACCGCCGCTCAGCTCTGGAAACACCATATATTTT
CDR3aa: CASSPPPLSSGNTIYF

d_gene: TRBD1
len: 15
v_gene: TRBV24-1
abundance: NA
j_gene: TRBJ1-6
CDR3nt: TGTGCCACCAGTGACACCGGGACAGGGTACTCACCCCTCCACTTT
CDR3aa: CATSDTGTGYSPLHF

d_gene: TRBD1
len: 15
v_gene: TRBV5-1
abundance: NA
j_gene: TRBJ1-2
CDR3nt: TGCGCCAGCAGCTTGGGCGGACAGGCTAACTATGGCTACACCTTC
CDR3aa: CASSLGGQANYGYTF

d_gene: TRBD1
len: 15
v_gene: TRBV5-1
abundance: NA
j_gene: TRBJ1-2
CDR3nt: TGCGCCAGCAGCCAACTGACCACAGGGGCCTATGGCTACACCTTC
CDR3aa: CASSQLTTGAYGYTF

d_gene: TRBD1
len: 15
v_gene: TRBV29-1
abundance: NA
j_gene: TRBJ2-3
CDR3nt: TGCAGCGTTAGACCTACCCAGGGGGGCACAGATACGCAGTATTTT
CDR3aa: CSVRPTQGGTDTQYF

d_gene: NA
len: 16
v_gene: TRBV9
abundance: few
j_gene: TRBJ1-2
CDR3nt: TGTGCCAGCAGCGTAGAAAGTATAAGAGGGAGACAAGGCTACACCTTC
CDR3aa: CASSVESIRGRQGYTF

d_gene: NA
len: 13
v_gene: TRBV11-3
abundance: once
j_gene: TRBJ1-2
CDR3nt: TGTGCCAGCAGCTCTTTGGACAGTTATGGCTACACCTTC
CDR3aa: CASSSLDSYGYTF

d_gene: TRBD1
len: 12
v_gene: TRBV29-1
abundance: once
j_gene: TRBJ2-3
CDR3nt: TGCAGCACCGGGACAGATGAAGATACGCAGTATTTT
CDR3aa: CSTGTDEDTQYF

d_gene: TRBD1
len: 17
v_gene: TRBV10-3
abundance: NA
j_gene: TRBJ1-3
CDR3nt: TGTGCCATCACCGGAGGACAGGGAATTTACTCTGGAAACACCATATATTTT
CDR3aa: CAITGGQGIYSGNTIYF

d_gene: NA
len: 13
v_gene: TRBV6-1
abundance: NA
j_gene: TRBJ1-1
CDR3nt: TGTGCCAGCAGTGAAGTGTGGGGGACAGAAGCTTTCTTT
CDR3aa: CASSEVWGTEAFF

d_gene: TRBD2
len: 16
v_gene: TRBV15
abundance: NA
j_gene: TRBJ2-3
CDR3nt: TGTGCCACCAGCAGAAGAACTAGCGGGAGTTACGATACGCAGTATTTT
CDR3aa: CATSRRTSGSYDTQYF

d_gene: NA
len: 14
v_gene: TRBV5-4
abundance: NA
j_gene: TRBJ2-3
CDR3nt: TGTGCCAGCAGCTTGGATAGCTCCACAGATACGCAGTATTTT
CDR3aa: CASSLDSSTDTQYF

d_gene: NA
len: 13
v_gene: TRBV28
abundance: NA
j_gene: TRBJ1-2
CDR3nt: TGTGCCAGCAGTTCGGGGTTGGTCTATGGCTACACCTTC
CDR3aa: CASSSGLVYGYTF

d_gene: NA
len: 13
v_gene: TRBV7-9
abundance: NA
j_gene: TRBJ1-2
CDR3nt: TGTGCCAGCAGCTTAGATGGGGGCGATGGCTACACCTTC
CDR3aa: CASSLDGGDGYTF

d_gene: TRBD2
len: 13
v_gene: TRBV18
abundance: NA
j_gene: TRBJ2-5
CDR3nt: TGTGCCAGCTCACCACCGGGGGGGGAGACCCAGTACTTC
CDR3aa: CASSPPGGETQYF

d_gene: NA
len: 16
v_gene: TRBV6-1
abundance: few
j_gene: TRBJ1-2
CDR3nt: TGTGCCAGCAGTGAAGTGCCTTGGGGGCGGGTGGTTGGCTACACCTTC
CDR3aa: CASSEVPWGRVVGYTF

d_gene: TRBD1
len: 14
v_gene: TRBV6-2/TRBV6-3
abundance: NA
j_gene: TRBJ1-1
CDR3nt: TGTGCCAGCAGTTACGGGACAGGGAGGACTGAAGCTTTCTTT
CDR3aa: CASSYGTGRTEAFF

d_gene: TRBD2
len: 15
v_gene: TRBV5-4
abundance: NA
j_gene: TRBJ2-3
CDR3nt: TGTGCCAGCAGCCGAATCGGGAGGGGCCAGGATACGCAGTATTTT
CDR3aa: CASSRIGRGQDTQYF

d_gene: NA
len: 14
v_gene: TRBV7-3
abundance: many
j_gene: TRBJ1-3
CDR3nt: TGTGCCAGCAGCCCGGACTACTCTGGAAACACCATATATTTT
CDR3aa: CASSPDYSGNTIYF

d_gene: NA
len: 13
v_gene: TRBV10-1
abundance: few
j_gene: TRBJ2-3
CDR3nt: TGCGCCAGCAGTACGGGAGTCCGAAATACGCAGTATTTT
CDR3aa: CASSTGVRNTQYF

d_gene: NA
len: 13
v_gene: TRBV12-3/TRBV12-4
abundance: NA
j_gene: TRBJ1-2
CDR3nt: TGTGCCAGCAGTTTAGGGGGGGGCAATGGCTACACCTTC
CDR3aa: CASSLGGGNGYTF

d_gene: TRBD2
len: 18
v_gene: TRBV28
abundance: NA
j_gene: TRBJ2-3
CDR3nt: TGTGCCAGCAGTCCCAGGGAGGGTCTAGCGGGGAGCACAGATACGCAGTATTTT
CDR3aa: CASSPREGLAGSTDTQYF

d_gene: NA
len: 14
v_gene: TRBV6-6
abundance: once
j_gene: TRBJ1-1
CDR3nt: TGTGCCAGCAGTCAGCAGACAGGCTGGTTGGTGACTTTCTTT
CDR3aa: CASSQQTGWLVTFF

d_gene: NA
len: 14
v_gene: TRBV28
abundance: NA
j_gene: TRBJ1-5
CDR3nt: TGTGCCAGCAGAGATGGACAGAACAATCAGCCCCAGCATTTT
CDR3aa: CASRDGQNNQPQHF